These 20 T cell receptor beta chains came from one sample sequenced in a study of cytomegalovirus exposure and HLA in healthy donors. 60 Vbeta and 13 Jbeta primers were used in PCR. Assay used: immunoSEQ multiplex PCR; TCRdb lists only in-frame clones, some missing. The data include under 120,000 clones; the top ten clones carry about 0.58%. Specimen: PBMCs. The receptors were gathered from a man aged 50 or older in good health and CMV-seronegative.

The rearrangement links TRBV19 to TRBJ2-5; weak D call: TRBD2 (6 bases). Per the germline V gene, CDR1 is LNHDA and CDR2 is SQIVND (reference sequence). The CDR3 is 14 amino acids. V was trimmed by 4 bases and J by 2 bases, leaving 11 bases between them. Here the CDR3 DNA reads TGTGCCAGTAGTACGACGGGAGTACAAGAGACCCAGTACTTC. Amino acids: CASSTTGVQETQYF.

The chain links TRBV5-1 to TRBJ1-1, with TRBD1 matching 12 bases. The ends lost 2 bases at V and 1 base at J; junction bases unmatched: 12. The CDR3 sequence is 19 residues long. Germline CDR1 and CDR2: SGHRS and YFSETQ. CDR3: CASSLNPPGTGGQNTEAFF. CDR3 in DNA: TGCGCCAGCAGCTTAAATCCTCCCGGGACAGGGGGCCAGAACACTGAAGCTTTCTTT. Based on the CDR3 plus reference TRBV5-1 and TRBJ1-1, the full variable domain is KAGVTQTPRYLIKTRGQQVTLSCSPISGHRSVSWYQQTPGQGLQFLFEYFSETQRNKGNFPGRFSGRQFSNSRSEMNVSTLELGDSALYLCASSLNPPGTGGQNTEAFFGQGTRLTVV.

The chain recombines TRBV15 with TRBJ2-7; 14 bases are shared with TRBD2. The germline CDR1 and CDR2 sequences are LNHNV and YYDKDF (reference sequence). This CDR3 is built from 15 residues. V gave up 6 bases and J gave up 6 bases; unmatched junction bases: 7. The CDR3 protein is CATSIGTSGSSEQYF. Written as DNA, the CDR3 is TGTGCCACCAGTATTGGGACTAGCGGGAGTTCCGAGCAGTACTTC.

The chain combines TRBV2 with TRBJ1-2, with a possible D match to TRBD1 (6 bases). This CDR3 has 13 amino acids. V lost 6 bases to trimming and J lost 4 bases, with 12 bases between them. The germline V gene has CDR1 SNHLY and CDR2 FYNNEI. The CDR3 protein is CASRGGTIYGYTF. The CDR3 region has the DNA TGTGCCAGCAGAGGGGGAACGATCTATGGCTACACCTTC.

V gene TRBV5-1 combines with J gene TRBJ2-1, with a weak D call TRBD2 (6 bases). The CDR3 runs to 14 residues. Germline CDR1 SGHRS, CDR2 YFSETQ. Trimming took 0 bases from V and 10 from J, leaving 14 bases between them. The CDR3 DNA follows: TGCGCCAGCAGCTTGGGGACTACCTTCTCGGAGCAGTTCTTC. The encoded protein is CASSLGTTFSEQFF.

The chain recombines TRBV6-4 with TRBJ2-1, with 10 positions matching TRBD2. CDR1 and CDR2 from the germline V gene are MRHNA and SNTAGT. This CDR3 has 15 residues. J gave up 7 bases and V 2 bases, and 5 bases lay outside the gene matches. CDR3 in amino acids: CASSDGGAGGNEQFF. CDR3 nucleotides: TGTGCCAGCAGTGACGGGGGAGCGGGGGGGAATGAGCAGTTCTTC.

The V call is TRBV2, the J call TRBJ1-6, with D tentatively TRBD1 (5 bases). This CDR3 has 13 residues. Trimming removed 0 bases from V and 15 bases from J, with 12 bases in between. Germline values: CDR1 SNHLY, CDR2 FYNNEI. The CDR3 DNA is TGTGCCAGCAGTGAAGCGCTTCAGGGTGTCCTCCACTTT. Translating gives CASSEALQGVLHF.

Points on this clone: The germline gene is not matched at one end of the junction; a read error may be the cause. The chain employs TRBV7-7 and TRBJ2-5; TRBD2 agrees at 10 bases. The CDR3 is 17 amino acids. Germline V gives CDR1 SSHAT, CDR2 FNYEAQ (reference sequence). The CDR3 protein is CASSPKGLAAYQETQYF. CDR3 nucleotides: TGTGCTAGCAGCCCTAAAGGACTAGCGGCGTACCAAGAGACCCAGTACTTC.

J is TRBJ2-3 and V is TRBV5-6, with 8 bases that match TRBD2. This CDR3 is 14 amino acids long. V lost 4 bases, J lost 1 base, and 2 bases stayed unmatched. The germline gives CDR1 SGHDT, CDR2 YYEEEE. For the CDR3, the DNA is TGTGCCAGCAGCCCGGGACTAGGCACAGATACGCAGTATTTT. Translated: CASSPGLGTDTQYF.

The chain employs TRBV2 and TRBJ1-1; tentative D call: TRBD1 (5 bases). Germline V lookup: CDR1 SNHLY, CDR2 FYNNEI. The CDR3 is 15 amino acids. Trimming took off 4 bases at V and 3 bases at J, with 15 bases between the two ends. The CDR3 spells CASSARQSWDTEAFF. Written as DNA, the CDR3 is TGTGCCAGCAGTGCTCGACAGAGTTGGGACACTGAAGCTTTCTTT.

The rearrangement joins TRBV19 to TRBJ2-2, with D perhaps matching TRBD1 (6 bases). The ends were cut back, 4 bases at V and 5 bases at J, with 17 bases in the middle. This CDR3 comprises 16 residues. Germline V CDR1 and CDR2: LNHDA, SQIVND (reference sequence). Here the CDR3 reads CASSKGTSGGTGELFF. CDR3 coding DNA: TGTGCCAGTAGTAAAGGGACAAGCGGAGGTACCGGGGAGCTGTTTTTT.

The chain is built from TRBV21-1 and TRBJ1-1; TRBD1, as called in the table, went unchecked against the DNA. TRBV21-1 is annotated as a pseudogene. The CDR3 is 15 residues long. Here the CDR3 reads CASSNRVGQNTEAFF. In DNA form, the CDR3 reads TGTGCCAGCAGCAACCGGGTAGGACAGAACACTGAAGCTTTCTTT.

The chain joins TRBV18 to TRBJ2-1; TRBD1 agrees at 9 bases. Germline CDR1 and CDR2: KGHSH and LQKENI. The CDR3 runs to 19 residues. V shed 3 bases and J 6 bases; nucleotides not matched to a gene: 18. CDR3 bases: TGTGCCAGCTCACCTCCTTCCACTGCCGGGACAGGGTTCACCAATGAGCAGTTCTTC. Its protein product is CASSPPSTAGTGFTNEQFF.

The chain has TRBV6-5 and TRBJ2-1; TRBD2 might be the D (6 bases). CDR1 is MNHEY and CDR2 is SVGAGI in the germline V gene. V was cut by 6 bases and J by 7 bases, with 7 bases left in between. The CDR3 consists of 11 residues. The CDR3 DNA sequence: TGTGCCAGCAGGGAGGGGAATGAGCAGTTCTTC. Amino acids: CASREGNEQFF.

The rearrangement joins TRBV4-1 to TRBJ1-1, with 7 bases aligning to TRBD1. There are 17 residues in the CDR3. Looked up from germline, CDR1 is MGHRA and CDR2 is YSYEKL. J was trimmed by 5 bases and V by 0 bases; bases with no gene match: 12. CDR3 sequence: CASSQDGAGQLRTEAFF. The CDR3 region has the DNA TGCGCCAGCAGCCAAGATGGGGCGGGACAGCTAAGAACTGAAGCTTTCTTT.

The chain combines TRBV5-6 with TRBJ1-1, with TRBD1 identical over 8 bases. The ends lost 6 bases at V and 0 bases at J; junction bases unmatched: 7. This CDR3 contains 15 residues. Germline CDR1 is SGHDT and CDR2 is YYEEEE. The CDR3 protein is CASTLPGQVNTEAFF. Here the CDR3 DNA reads TGTGCCAGCACCTTACCGGGACAGGTGAACACTGAAGCTTTCTTT.

The CDR3 DNA reads as TGTGCCAGCAGTGAGCATCCCTCTAGCGGAAACTACGAGCAGTACTTC. It is translated as CASSEHPSSGNYEQYF. The V call is TRBV25-1, the J call TRBJ2-7; 7 bases are a match to TRBD2. The CDR3 covers 16 residues. V trimming: 3 bases; J trimming: 3 bases; junction bases outside the gene matches: 11. Germline V CDR1 and CDR2: MGHDK, SYGVNS.

The chain is built from TRBV5-1 and TRBJ1-2, with D maybe TRBD1 (5 bases). The V end was cut by 4 bases, the J end by 4 bases, with 17 bases between. The CDR3 has 15 residues. Germline loops: CDR1 SGHRS, CDR2 YFSETQ. The CDR3 DNA sequence: TGCGCCAGCAGCCTGTCGGTCGGGGGAGGCTATGGCTACACCTTC. Encoded protein: CASSLSVGGGYGYTF.

The rearrangement links TRBV6-6 to TRBJ2-1, with 8 bases that match TRBD2. V was clipped by 2 bases and J by 8 bases; unmatched bases: 8. The CDR3 contains 15 residues. Germline loops: CDR1 MNHNY, CDR2 SVGAGI (reference sequence). The CDR3 reads CASSYIREGWDEQFF. The CDR3 DNA reads as TGTGCCAGCAGTTACATACGGGAGGGATGGGATGAGCAGTTCTTC.

This rearrangement joins TRBV5-1 to TRBJ1-2; D not certain. Trimming took off 2 bases at V and 10 bases at J, with 12 bases between the two ends. The CDR3 runs to 12 residues. CDR1 and CDR2 from the germline V gene are SGHRS and YFSETQ. CDR3 nucleotides: TGCGCCAGCAGCTTAGAAACGGGATTCTACACCTTC. Its protein is CASSLETGFYTF.